Listed here are 5 T cell receptor beta chains from one sample, sequenced in a study of blood T cell repertoires in COVID-19. The table came from immunoSEQ multiplex PCR; TCRdb's copy has only in-frame clones and leaves some out. The sample consists of approximately 200,000 clones, 84% of them appearing once. Sequences were obtained from PBMCs or T cells enriched from blood (not recorded which). The receptor source for this set is a man aged 60-69 years who had recovered from COVID-19.

The V gene is TRBV6-5, the J gene TRBJ1-3; D not resolved. With 2 bases removed from V and 10 bases from J, the gap between germline ends came to 18 bases. The germline CDR1 and CDR2 sequences are MNHEY and SVGAGI. This CDR3 contains 15 residues. CDR3 residues: CASSYDPGRGGTIYF. In DNA form, the CDR3 reads TGTGCCAGCAGTTACGATCCAGGCCGCGGAGGGACCATATATTTT.

This clone was counted once. The chain recombines TRBV7-2 with TRBJ1-5, with D possibly matching TRBD1 (5 bases). Germline V gene data show CDR1 as SGHTA and CDR2 as FQGNSA. The CDR3 is made up of 14 amino acids. V was trimmed by 4 bases and J by 6 bases, leaving 13 bases between them. The CDR3 sequence: CASSYQGQGQPQHF. As DNA, the CDR3 is TGTGCCAGCAGCTACCAGGGTCAGGGTCAGCCCCAGCATTTT.

V and J are TRBV4-1 and TRBJ1-3; possible D gene TRBD1, 6 bases. The germline V gene has CDR1 MGHRA and CDR2 YSYEKL. The CDR3 has 15 amino acids. V was shortened by 0 bases and J by 7 bases, with 13 bases between the two germline ends. This chain's CDR3 is CASSQDPAGVNTIYF. The CDR3 bases are TGCGCCAGCAGCCAAGACCCGGCAGGGGTTAACACCATATATTTT.

The chain combines TRBV6-5 with TRBJ2-7; weak D call: TRBD1 (6 bases). The CDR3 spans 14 residues. The germline V gene has CDR1 MNHEY and CDR2 SVGAGI. The V end lost 6 bases, the J end lost 7 bases, and 19 bases lay between the germline ends. The CDR3 reads CASRPGQTFGEQYF. DNA of the CDR3: TGTGCCAGCAGACCCGGACAGACTTTTGGGGAGCAGTACTTC.

The CDR3 loop reads CASRGNRANTGELFF. For the CDR3, the DNA is TGTGCCAGCAGGGGGAACAGGGCTAACACCGGGGAGCTGTTTTTT. The chain couples TRBV2 to TRBJ2-2; maybe TRBD1 (6 bases). CDR3 length: 15 amino acids. Trimming took 6 bases from V and 2 from J, leaving 13 bases between them. Germline loops: CDR1 SNHLY, CDR2 FYNNEI.